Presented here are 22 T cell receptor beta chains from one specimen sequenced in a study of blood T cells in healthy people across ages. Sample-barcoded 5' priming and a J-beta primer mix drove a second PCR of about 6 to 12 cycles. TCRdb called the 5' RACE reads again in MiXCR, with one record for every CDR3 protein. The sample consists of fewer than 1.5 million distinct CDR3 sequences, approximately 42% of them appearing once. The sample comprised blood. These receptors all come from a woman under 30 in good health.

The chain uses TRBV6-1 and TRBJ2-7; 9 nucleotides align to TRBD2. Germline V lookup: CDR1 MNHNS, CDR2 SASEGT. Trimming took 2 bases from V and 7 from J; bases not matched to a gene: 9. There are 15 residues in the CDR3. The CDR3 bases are TGTGCCAGCAGTGAACGGGCTAGCGGGAACGATGAGCAGTACTTC. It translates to CASSERASGNDEQYF.

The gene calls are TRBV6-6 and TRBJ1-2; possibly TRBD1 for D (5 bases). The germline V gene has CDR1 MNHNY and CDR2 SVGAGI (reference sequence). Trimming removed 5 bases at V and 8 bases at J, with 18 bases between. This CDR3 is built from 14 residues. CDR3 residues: CASSHSTGSWGYTF. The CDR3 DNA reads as TGTGCCAGCAGTCATTCCACAGGCTCCTGGGGCTACACCTTC.

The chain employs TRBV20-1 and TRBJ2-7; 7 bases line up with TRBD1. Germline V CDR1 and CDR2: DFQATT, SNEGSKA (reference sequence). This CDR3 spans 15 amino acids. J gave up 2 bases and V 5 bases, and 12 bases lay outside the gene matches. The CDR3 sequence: CSAWGEGGSPYEQYF. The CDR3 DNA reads TGCAGTGCTTGGGGCGAAGGGGGCAGTCCCTACGAGCAGTACTTC.

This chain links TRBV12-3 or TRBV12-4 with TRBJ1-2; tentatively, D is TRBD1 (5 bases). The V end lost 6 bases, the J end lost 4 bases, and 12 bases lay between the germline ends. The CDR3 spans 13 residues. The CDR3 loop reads CASRLDRRYGYTF. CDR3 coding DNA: TGTGCCAGCAGGCTCGACAGACGCTATGGCTACACCTTC.

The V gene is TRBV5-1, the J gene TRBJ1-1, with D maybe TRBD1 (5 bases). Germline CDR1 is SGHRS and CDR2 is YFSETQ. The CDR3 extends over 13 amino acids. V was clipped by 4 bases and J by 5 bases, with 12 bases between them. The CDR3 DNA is TGCGCCAGCAGCCTACAGGTGGTTACTGAAGCTTTCTTT. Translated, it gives CASSLQVVTEAFF.

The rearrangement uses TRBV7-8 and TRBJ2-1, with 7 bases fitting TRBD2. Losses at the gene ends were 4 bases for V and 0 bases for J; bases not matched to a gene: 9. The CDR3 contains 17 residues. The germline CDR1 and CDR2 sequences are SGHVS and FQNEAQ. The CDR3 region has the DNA TGTGCCAGCAGCTCCCAACCTTCTAGCGGCTCCTACAATGAGCAGTTCTTC. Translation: CASSSQPSSGSYNEQFF. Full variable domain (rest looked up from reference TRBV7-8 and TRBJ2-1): GAGVSQSPRYKVAKRGQDVALRCDPISGHVSLFWYQQALGQGPEFLTYFQNEAQLDKSGLPSDRFFAERPEGSVSTLKIQRTQQEDSAVYLCASSSQPSSGSYNEQFFGPGTRLTVL.

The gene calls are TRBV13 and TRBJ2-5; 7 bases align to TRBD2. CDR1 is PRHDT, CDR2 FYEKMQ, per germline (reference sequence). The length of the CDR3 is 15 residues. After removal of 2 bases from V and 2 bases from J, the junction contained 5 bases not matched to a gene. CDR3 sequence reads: CASSLIGAGQETQYF. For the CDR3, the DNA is TGTGCCAGCAGCTTAATTGGAGCGGGGCAAGAGACCCAGTACTTC. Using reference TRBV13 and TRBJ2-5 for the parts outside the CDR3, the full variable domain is AAGVIQSPRHLIKEKRETATLKCYPIPRHDTVYWYQQGPGQDPQFLISFYEKMQSDKGSIPDRFSAQQFSDYHSELNMSSLELGDSALYFCASSLIGAGQETQYFGPGTRLLVL.

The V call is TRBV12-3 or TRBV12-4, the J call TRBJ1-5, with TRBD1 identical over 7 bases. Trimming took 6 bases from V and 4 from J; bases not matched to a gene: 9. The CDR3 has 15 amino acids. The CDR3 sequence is CASRPQGQLNQPQHF. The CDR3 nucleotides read TGTGCCAGCAGACCTCAGGGACAGTTAAATCAGCCCCAGCATTTT.

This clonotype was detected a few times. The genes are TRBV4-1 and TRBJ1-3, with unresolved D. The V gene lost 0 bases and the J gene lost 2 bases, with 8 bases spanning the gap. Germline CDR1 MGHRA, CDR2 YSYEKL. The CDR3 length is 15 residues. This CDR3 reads CASSQDRGAGNTIYF. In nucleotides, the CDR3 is TGCGCCAGCAGCCAAGATCGAGGTGCTGGAAACACCATATATTTT.

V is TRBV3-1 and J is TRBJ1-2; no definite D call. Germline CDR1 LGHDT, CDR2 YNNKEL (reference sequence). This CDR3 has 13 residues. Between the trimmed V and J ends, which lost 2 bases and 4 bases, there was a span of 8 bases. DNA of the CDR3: TGTGCCAGCAGCCAACAGGTCGGCTATGGCTACACCTTC. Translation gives CASSQQVGYGYTF. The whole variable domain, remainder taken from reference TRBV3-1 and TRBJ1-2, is DTAVSQTPKYLVTQMGNDKSIKCEQNLGHDTMYWYKQDSKKFLKIMFSYNNKELIINETVPNRFSPKSPDKAHLNLHINSLELGDSAVYFCASSQQVGYGYTFGSGTRLTVV.

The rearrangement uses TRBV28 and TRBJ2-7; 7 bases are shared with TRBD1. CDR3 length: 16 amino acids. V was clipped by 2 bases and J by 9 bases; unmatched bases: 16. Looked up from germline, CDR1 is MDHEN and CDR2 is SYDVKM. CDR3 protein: CASSLVRGYPYNGQYF. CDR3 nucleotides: TGTGCCAGCAGTTTAGTCAGGGGGTACCCCTACAATGGGCAGTACTTC.

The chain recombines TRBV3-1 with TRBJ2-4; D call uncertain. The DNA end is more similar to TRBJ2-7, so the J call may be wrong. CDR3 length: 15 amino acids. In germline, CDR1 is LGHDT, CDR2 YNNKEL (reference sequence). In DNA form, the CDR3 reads TGTGCCAGCAGCCAAGGGGAAGGGAACTCCTACGAGCAGTACTTC. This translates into CASSQGEGNSYEQYF.

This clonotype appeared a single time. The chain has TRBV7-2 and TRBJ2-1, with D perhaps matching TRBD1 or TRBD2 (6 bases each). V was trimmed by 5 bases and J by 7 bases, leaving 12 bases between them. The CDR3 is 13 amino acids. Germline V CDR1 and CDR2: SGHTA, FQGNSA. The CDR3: CASSLWGANEQFF. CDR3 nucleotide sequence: TGTGCCAGCAGCCTATGGGGGGCGAATGAGCAGTTCTTC.

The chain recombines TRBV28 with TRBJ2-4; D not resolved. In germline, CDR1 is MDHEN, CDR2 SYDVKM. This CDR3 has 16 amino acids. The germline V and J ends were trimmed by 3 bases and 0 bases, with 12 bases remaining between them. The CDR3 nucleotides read TGTGCCAGCAGTTTTGCCAGGCCCTCAGCCAAAAACATTCAGTACTTC. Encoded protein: CASSFARPSAKNIQYF.

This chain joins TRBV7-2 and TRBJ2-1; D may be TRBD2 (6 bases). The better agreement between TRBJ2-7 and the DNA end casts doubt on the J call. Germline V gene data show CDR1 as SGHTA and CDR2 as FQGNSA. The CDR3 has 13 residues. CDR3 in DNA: TGTGCCAGCAGCGTGGTAGCGGCCAATGAGCAGTACTTC. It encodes CASSVVAANEQYF.

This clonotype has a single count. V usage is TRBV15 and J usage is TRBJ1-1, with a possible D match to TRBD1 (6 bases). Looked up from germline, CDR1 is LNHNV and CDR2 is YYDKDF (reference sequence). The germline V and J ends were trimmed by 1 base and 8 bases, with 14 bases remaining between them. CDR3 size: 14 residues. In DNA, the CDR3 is TGTGCCACCAGCAGAGGAGGGGGGGGTCGGGAAGCTTTCTTT. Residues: CATSRGGGGREAFF.

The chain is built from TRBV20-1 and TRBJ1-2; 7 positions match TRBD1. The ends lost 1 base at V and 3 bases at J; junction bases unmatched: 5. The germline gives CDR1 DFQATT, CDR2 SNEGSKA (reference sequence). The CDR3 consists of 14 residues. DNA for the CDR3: TGCAGTGCTAGAGCGACAGGGCTACACTATGGCTACACCTTC. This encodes CSARATGLHYGYTF.

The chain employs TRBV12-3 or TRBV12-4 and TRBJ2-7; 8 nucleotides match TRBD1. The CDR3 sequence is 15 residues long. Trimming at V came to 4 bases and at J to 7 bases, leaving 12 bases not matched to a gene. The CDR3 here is CASSSPDRAVNEQYF. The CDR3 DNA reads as TGTGCCAGCAGTTCCCCGGACAGGGCGGTCAATGAGCAGTACTTC.

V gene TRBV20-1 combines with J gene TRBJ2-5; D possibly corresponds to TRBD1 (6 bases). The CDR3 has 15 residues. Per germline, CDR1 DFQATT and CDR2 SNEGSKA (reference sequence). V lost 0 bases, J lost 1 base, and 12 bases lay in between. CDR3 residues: CSARDAGVVQETQYF. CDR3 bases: TGCAGTGCTAGAGACGCAGGGGTAGTCCAAGAGACCCAGTACTTC.

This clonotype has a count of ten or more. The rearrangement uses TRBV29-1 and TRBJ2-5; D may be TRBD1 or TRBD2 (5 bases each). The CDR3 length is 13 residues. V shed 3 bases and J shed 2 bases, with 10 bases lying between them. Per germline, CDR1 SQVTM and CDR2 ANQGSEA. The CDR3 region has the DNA TGCAGCGTTGATTGGGACGGGCAAGAGACCCAGTACTTC. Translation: CSVDWDGQETQYF.

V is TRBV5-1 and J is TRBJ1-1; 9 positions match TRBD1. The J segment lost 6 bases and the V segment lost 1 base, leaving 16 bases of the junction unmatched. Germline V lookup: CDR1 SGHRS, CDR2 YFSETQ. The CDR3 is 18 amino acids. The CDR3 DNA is TGCGCCAGCAGCTTGCGTGTGGGACAGGGTACCAGTGGCCCTGAAGCTTTCTTT. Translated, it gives CASSLRVGQGTSGPEAFF.

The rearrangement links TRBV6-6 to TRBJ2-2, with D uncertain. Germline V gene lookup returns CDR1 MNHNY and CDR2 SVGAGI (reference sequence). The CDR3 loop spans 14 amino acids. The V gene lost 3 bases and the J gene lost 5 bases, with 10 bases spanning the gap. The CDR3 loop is CASSYSPATGELFF. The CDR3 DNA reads TGTGCCAGCAGTTATTCCCCGGCTACCGGGGAGCTGTTTTTT.